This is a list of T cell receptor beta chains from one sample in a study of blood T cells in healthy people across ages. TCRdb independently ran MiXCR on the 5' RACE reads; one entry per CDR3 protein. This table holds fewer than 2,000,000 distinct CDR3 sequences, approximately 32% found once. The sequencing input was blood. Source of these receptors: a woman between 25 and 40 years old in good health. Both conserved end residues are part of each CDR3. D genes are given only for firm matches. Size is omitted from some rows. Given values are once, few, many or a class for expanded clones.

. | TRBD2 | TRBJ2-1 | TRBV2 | TGTGCCAGCAGTGGCGGTAGCGGGGGCCTACCCTCCTACAATGAGCAGTTCTTC | CASSGGSGGLPSYNEQFF
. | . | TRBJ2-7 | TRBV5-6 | TGTGCCAGCAGCTTTGGGGGGGCCCCATCCTACGAGCAGTACTTC | CASSFGGAPSYEQYF
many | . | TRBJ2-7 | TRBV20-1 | TGCAGTGCTAAGGGAAGGGGAGTTTACGAGCAGTACTTC | CSAKGRGVYEQYF
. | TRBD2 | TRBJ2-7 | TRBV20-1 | TGCAGTGCTAGAGTGGCTAGCGGGATGTACGAGCAGTACTTC | CSARVASGMYEQYF
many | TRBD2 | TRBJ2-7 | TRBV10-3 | TGTGCCATCGGGGAGCGGGAGCCCTCCTACGAGCAGTACTTC | CAIGEREPSYEQYF
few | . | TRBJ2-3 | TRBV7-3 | TGTGCCAGCAGCCAGCAACGGGGCGGCCTAGATACGCAGTATTTT | CASSQQRGGLDTQYF
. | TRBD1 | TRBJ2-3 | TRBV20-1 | TGCAGTGCTCCACCGGGGACAGGGACAGATACGCAGTATTTT | CSAPPGTGTDTQYF
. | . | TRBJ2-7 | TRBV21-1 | TGTGCCAGCAGCCGATCATGCGGGGACGAGCAGTACTTC | CASSRSCGDEQYF
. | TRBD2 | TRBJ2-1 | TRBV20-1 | TGCAGTGCTAGTACGGGAGGGCTTGACAATGAGCAGTTCTTC | CSASTGGLDNEQFF
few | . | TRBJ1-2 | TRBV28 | TGTGCCAGCAACGTGGGGAACTACTATGGCTACACCTTC | CASNVGNYYGYTF
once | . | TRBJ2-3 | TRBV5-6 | TGTGCCAGTAGCTTGGTACGCAGGCTTTCTGTCACAGATACGCAGTATTTT | CASSLVRRLSVTDTQYF
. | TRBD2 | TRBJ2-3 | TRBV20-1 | TGCAGTGCCCAAAGTAGCGGGAGGAAATCAGATACGCAGTATTTT | CSAQSSGRKSDTQYF
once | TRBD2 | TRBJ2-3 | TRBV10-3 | TGTGCCATCAGGGGGACTAGCGAGACAGATACGCAGTATTTT | CAIRGTSETDTQYF
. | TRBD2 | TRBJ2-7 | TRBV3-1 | TGTGCCAGCAGCCAAGGTCCGCGGGGGAGAACCTACGAGCAGTACTTC | CASSQGPRGRTYEQYF
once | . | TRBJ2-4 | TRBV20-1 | TGCAGTGCTGGAGATTTGCAGGGAACATATGGCAAAAACATTCAGTACTTC | CSAGDLQGTYGKNIQYF
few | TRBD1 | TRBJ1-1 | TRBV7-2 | TGTGCCAGCAGCTTATGGGACAGCCAGAACACTGAAGCTTTCTTT | CASSLWDSQNTEAFF
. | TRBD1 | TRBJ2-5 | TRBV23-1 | TGCGCCACCTATCGACAGGGAGATCAAGAGACCCAGTACTTC | CATYRQGDQETQYF
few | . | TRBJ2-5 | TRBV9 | TGTGCCAGCAGCGTAAGGGGTATATCCGGGGAGACCCAGTACTTC | CASSVRGISGETQYF
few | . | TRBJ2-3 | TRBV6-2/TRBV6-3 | TGTGCCAGCAGTTATCTGGAACGGGGGCTCACAGATACGCAGTATTTT | CASSYLERGLTDTQYF
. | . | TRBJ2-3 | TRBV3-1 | TGTGCCAGCAGCCAATCGCGGCCCCCTAGCGATACGCAGTATTTT | CASSQSRPPSDTQYF
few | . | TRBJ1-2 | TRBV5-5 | TGTGCCAGCAGCCCGAGTGGAGGAGGGACCGCAAGTAACTATGGCTACACCTTC | CASSPSGGGTASNYGYTF
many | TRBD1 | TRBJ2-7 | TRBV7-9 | TGTGCCAGCAGCCCAGGGGGCGCGTCGTACGAGCAGTACTTC | CASSPGGASYEQYF
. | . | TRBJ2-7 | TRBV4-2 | TGTGCCAGCAGCCAATCCCCCAATTATCCTAGCGAGCAGTACTTC | CASSQSPNYPSEQYF
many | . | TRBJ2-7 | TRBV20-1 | TGCAGTGCTAGATACGAGCAGTACTTC | CSARYEQYF
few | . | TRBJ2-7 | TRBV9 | TGTGCCAGCAGCGTAGGGGCGGGGTCCATATACGAGCAGTACTTC | CASSVGAGSIYEQYF
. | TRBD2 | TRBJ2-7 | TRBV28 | TGTGCCAGCACTCCCAGGACTAGCGGGAAGGGCTACGAGCAGTACTTC | CASTPRTSGKGYEQYF
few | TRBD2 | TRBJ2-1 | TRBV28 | TGTGCCAGCAGCCCTGTCCCCGGGACTAGCGGGAGAAATGAGCAGTTCTTC | CASSPVPGTSGRNEQFF
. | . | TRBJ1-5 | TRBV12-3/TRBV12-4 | TGTGCCAGCAGTTTAGAGTGGGGTCGCAATCAGCCCCAGCATTTT | CASSLEWGRNQPQHF
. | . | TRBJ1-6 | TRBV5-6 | TGTGCCAGCAGCTTGGCCGCGGGACTTGATGCACCCCTCCACTTT | CASSLAAGLDAPLHF
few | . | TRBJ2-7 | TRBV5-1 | TGCGCCAGCAATTTCGGGACGCAAACCTACGAGCAGTACTTC | CASNFGTQTYEQYF
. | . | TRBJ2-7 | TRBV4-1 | TGCGCCAGCAGCCAAAGTCCCAACAGTCTACTCGACGAGCAGTACTTC | CASSQSPNSLLDEQYF
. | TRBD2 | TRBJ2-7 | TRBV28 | TGTGCCAGCAGTCCCTCGACTAGCGGCCGCACCCCTTCCTACGAGCAGTACTTC | CASSPSTSGRTPSYEQYF
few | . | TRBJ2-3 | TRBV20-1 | TGCAGTGCTAGTGACGGGGGCGGGGATACGCAGTATTTT | CSASDGGGDTQYF